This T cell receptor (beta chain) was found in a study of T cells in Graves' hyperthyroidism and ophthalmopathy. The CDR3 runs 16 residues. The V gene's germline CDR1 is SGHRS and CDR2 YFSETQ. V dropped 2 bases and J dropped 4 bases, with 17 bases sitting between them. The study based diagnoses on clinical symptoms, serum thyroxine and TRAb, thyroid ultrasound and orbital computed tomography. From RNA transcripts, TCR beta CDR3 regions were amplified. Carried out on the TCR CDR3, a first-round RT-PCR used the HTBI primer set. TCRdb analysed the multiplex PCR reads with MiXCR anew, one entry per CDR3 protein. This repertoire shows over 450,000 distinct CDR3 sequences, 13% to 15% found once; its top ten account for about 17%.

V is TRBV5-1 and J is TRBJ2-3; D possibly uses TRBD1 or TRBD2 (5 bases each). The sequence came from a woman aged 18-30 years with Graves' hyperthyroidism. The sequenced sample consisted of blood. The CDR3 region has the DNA TGCGCCAGCAGCTTCGAGGGGCAAACCTACGCAGATACGCAGTATTTT. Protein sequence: CASSFEGQTYADTQYF.